This T cell receptor (beta chain) was recorded in a study of CD8 T cell repertoires and HIV-1 epitope variants. Whole-study context: Tested: three Gag epitope families, Nef HW9 and YT9.

The study's findings and limits: Six of nine antigen-specific clonotypes appeared cross-reactive to autologous or escape variants.

This CDR3 contains 19 residues. V trimming: 6 bases; J trimming: 6 bases; junction bases outside the gene matches: 23. Germline V lookup: CDR1 MDHEN, CDR2 SYDVKM. Clones were sequenced by immunoSEQ multiplex PCR, and TCRdb holds only the in-frame ones, with some missing. The repertoire holds fewer than 7,500 clones, with 65% to 70% as singletons. This clone turned up a few times. Its antigen is unknown. The sample comprised cultured CD8+ T cells derived from PBMCs. The clonotype comes from a male donor with HIV. The genes are TRBV28 and TRBJ2-7; 10 positions agree with TRBD1. CDR3: CASSYLIFRQGARVGEQYF. DNA of the CDR3: TGTGCCAGCAGCTATCTCATCTTCAGACAGGGGGCTCGTGTAGGCGAGCAGTACTTC.